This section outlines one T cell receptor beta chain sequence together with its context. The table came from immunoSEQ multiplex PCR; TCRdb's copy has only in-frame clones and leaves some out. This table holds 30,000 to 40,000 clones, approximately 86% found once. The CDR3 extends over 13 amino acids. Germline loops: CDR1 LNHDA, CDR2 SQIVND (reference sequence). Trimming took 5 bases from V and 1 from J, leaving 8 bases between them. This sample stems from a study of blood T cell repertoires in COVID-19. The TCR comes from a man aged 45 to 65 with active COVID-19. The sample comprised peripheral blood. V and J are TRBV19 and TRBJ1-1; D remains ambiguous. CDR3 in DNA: TGTGCCAGTAGTTTGCGGGGGAACACTGAAGCTTTCTTT. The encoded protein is CASSLRGNTEAFF.